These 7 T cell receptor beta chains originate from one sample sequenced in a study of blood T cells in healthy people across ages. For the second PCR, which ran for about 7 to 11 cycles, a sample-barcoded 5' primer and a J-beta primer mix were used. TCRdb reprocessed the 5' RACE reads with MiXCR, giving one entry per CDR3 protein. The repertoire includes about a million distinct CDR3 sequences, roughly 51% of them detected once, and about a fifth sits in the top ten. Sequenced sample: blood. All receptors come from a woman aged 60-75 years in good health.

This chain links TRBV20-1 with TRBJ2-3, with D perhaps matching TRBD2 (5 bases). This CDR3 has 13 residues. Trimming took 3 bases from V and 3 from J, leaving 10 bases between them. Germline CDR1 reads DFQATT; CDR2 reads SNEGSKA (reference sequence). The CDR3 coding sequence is TGCAGTGCTAGTGGAGTAGCGACAGATACGCAGTATTTT. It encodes CSASGVATDTQYF.

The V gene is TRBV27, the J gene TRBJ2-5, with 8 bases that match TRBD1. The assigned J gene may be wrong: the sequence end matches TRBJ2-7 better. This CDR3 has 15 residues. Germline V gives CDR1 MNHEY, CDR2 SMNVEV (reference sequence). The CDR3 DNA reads TGTGCCAGCAGTCCTCAGGGGGCGCGGGCCTTCGAGCAGTACTTC. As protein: CASSPQGARAFEQYF.

The CDR3 sequence: CASSLVAGTLYEQYF. The CDR3 DNA follows: TGTGCCAGCAGTTTAGTAGCGGGAACTCTCTACGAGCAGTACTTC. The V and J genes are TRBV28 and TRBJ2-1, with 8 bases identical to TRBD2. The J call may not be correct, given that the DNA end is closer to TRBJ2-7. The CDR3 runs to 15 residues. Germline V CDR1 and CDR2: MDHEN, SYDVKM.

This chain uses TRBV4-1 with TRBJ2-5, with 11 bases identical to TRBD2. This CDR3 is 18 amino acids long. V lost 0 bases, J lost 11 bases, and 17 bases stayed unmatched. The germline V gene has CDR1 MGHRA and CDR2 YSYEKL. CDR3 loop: CASSQEWTSGLTYNEQYF. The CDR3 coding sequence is TGCGCCAGCAGCCAAGAATGGACTAGCGGGTTAACCTACAATGAGCAGTACTTC.

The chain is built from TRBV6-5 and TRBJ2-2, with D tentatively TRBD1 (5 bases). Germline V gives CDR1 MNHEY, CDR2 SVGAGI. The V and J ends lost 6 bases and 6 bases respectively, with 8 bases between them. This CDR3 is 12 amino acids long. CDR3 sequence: CASSRQSGELFF. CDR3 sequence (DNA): TGTGCCAGCAGCCGACAGTCCGGGGAGCTGTTTTTT.

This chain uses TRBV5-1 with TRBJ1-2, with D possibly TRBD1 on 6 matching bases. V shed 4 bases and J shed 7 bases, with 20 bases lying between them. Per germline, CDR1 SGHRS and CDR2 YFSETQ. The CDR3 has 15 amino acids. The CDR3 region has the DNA TGCGCCAGCAGCCCCACCGAGGGGGGGCCTGCTGGCTACACCTTC. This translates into CASSPTEGGPAGYTF.

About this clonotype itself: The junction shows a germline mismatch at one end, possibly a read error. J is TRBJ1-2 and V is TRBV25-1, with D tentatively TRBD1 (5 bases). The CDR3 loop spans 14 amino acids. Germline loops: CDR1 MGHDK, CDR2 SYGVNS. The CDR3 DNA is TGTGCCAGCAACCGAGCAGGGTTCGACTATAGCTACACCTTC. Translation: CASNRAGFDYSYTF.